This TCR beta chain came from a study of blood T cell repertoires in COVID-19. Study-wide background: Both acute and convalescent COVID-19 samples were obtained from the United States, Italy and Spain. T cells, B-cell-depleted T cells, or PBMCs supplied cDNA or gDNA.

Per the study methods: Reference gene primer amplification yielded estimated nucleated cell counts. Data came from immunoSEQ multiplex PCR; TCRdb stores just in-frame clones and leaves some out. The D gene and trimming were derived from the DNA, and the V and J assignments and clone size from that table. Counted here are approximately 200,000 clones, about three quarters occurring once; the ten biggest clones make up approximately 12%. Seattle participants joined during active infection and were tracked over time. Germline lookup yields CDR1 SEHNR and CDR2 FQNEAQ (reference sequence). The CDR3 covers 15 residues. Trimming took 0 bases from V and 8 from J; bases not matched to a gene: 8.

The clonotype originates from a woman older than 75 with COVID-19, enrolled during active disease. Sample: peripheral blood. V is TRBV7-9 and J is TRBJ1-2, with TRBD1 identical over 8 bases. The CDR3 DNA sequence: TGTGCCAGCAGCTTAGCGGGACAGGACACTCAAGGCTACACCTTC. Translating gives CASSLAGQDTQGYTF.